This T cell receptor (beta chain) appears in the sequencing data of a study of radiotherapy plus CTLA-4 blockade in lung cancer. As for the study in general: For 18% of patients, objective responses occurred, and about 34% had disease control.

Whole-study results and caveats: Among blood TCR repertoires after radiotherapy plus ipilimumab, tumor-derived clones expanded. Among reported predictors of response, early blood T cell clone dynamics with interferon-beta performed best.

V lost 1 base and J lost 3, with 6 bases in between. The CDR3 is made up of 13 amino acids. Germline V gene sequence: CDR1 SGHAT, CDR2 FQDESV (reference sequence). Each patient with chemo-refractory metastatic non-small-cell lung cancer was treated with focal radiation plus CTLA-4 blockade using ipilimumab. Method: immunoSEQ multiplex PCR; TCRdb's copy keeps in-frame clones and lacks some. Among around 44,000 clones listed, 86% were seen once. With respect to this clone: Its matching antigen is unknown.

Here the sequenced sample was peripheral blood, taken from a patient treated with radiotherapy plus ipilimumab. The receptor was isolated from a human donor with non-small cell lung cancer that progressed on radiotherapy plus ipilimumab. Some clones in this sample may be carry-over from other donors' samples. The rearrangement uses TRBV11-1 and TRBJ1-1, with D possibly matching TRBD1 (6 bases). CDR3 nucleotide sequence: TGTGCCAGCAGCTTAGACAGGGACACTGAAGCTTTCTTT. As protein: CASSLDRDTEAFF.